A selection of T cell receptor beta chains follows, all from one sample in a study of identical twins. A single record per CDR3 protein comes from TCRdb applying MiXCR to the 5' RACE reads. The sample includes roughly 290,000 distinct CDR3 sequences, about 8.9% seen only once; the top ten take around 2.1%. These records were also assigned to another study, of yellow fever vaccine responses in identical twins.

Sequenced sample: memory (CD45RO+) T cells sorted from blood. The receptor set was obtained from a woman between 18 and 29 years old in good health. Both conserved end residues are part of each CDR3. The D gene is left open where the match is weak. Clone size is shown for a subset of rows, as once, few, many or a class of expanded clone.

V gene,D gene,clone size,J gene,CDR3 DNA,CDR3 protein
TRBV4-1,TRBD1,many,TRBJ2-5,TGCGCCAGCAGCCAAGATGGGACAGGGGGCCGGGAGACCCAGTACTTC,CASSQDGTGGRETQYF
TRBV5-1,TRBD2,many,TRBJ2-1,TGCGCCAGCAGCTTGGTCGGGAGGGCCATTGGGAACAATGAGCAGTTCTTC,CASSLVGRAIGNNEQFF
TRBV6-1,TRBD1,few,TRBJ2-1,TGTGCCAGCAGTCGGTCACCGGGACAGGGGTTCAATGAGCAGTTCTTC,CASSRSPGQGFNEQFF
TRBV11-2,-,-,TRBJ2-2,TGTGCCAGCAGCTTAGGGCTAATAGGCGGGGAGCTGTTTTTT,CASSLGLIGGELFF
TRBV3-1,-,-,TRBJ2-4,TGTGCCAGCAGCCAAGTCGGCACAGCCAAAAACATTCAGTACTTC,CASSQVGTAKNIQYF
TRBV4-2,TRBD1,-,TRBJ2-4,TGTGCCAGCAGCCAAGCGACAGGGCTAGCCAAAAACATTCAGTACTTC,CASSQATGLAKNIQYF
TRBV7-2,-,few,TRBJ1-4,TGTGCCAGCAGCCCAGGGTGGGCGTCTAAGGAAAAACTGTTTTTT,CASSPGWASKEKLFF
TRBV6-5,TRBD1,-,TRBJ1-3,TGTGCCAGCAGGTTACAGGGGGAAAACACCATATATTTT,CASRLQGENTIYF
TRBV7-6,-,few,TRBJ2-1,TGTGCCAGCAGCCCAGTAGGGGGGGCCTCCTACAATGAGCAGTTCTTC,CASSPVGGASYNEQFF
TRBV12-3/TRBV12-4,TRBD1,many,TRBJ1-6,TGTGCCAGCAGTGGGACAGGGAGCTCCTATAATTCACCCCTCCACTTT,CASSGTGSSYNSPLHF
TRBV6-1,-,few,TRBJ1-1,TGTGCCAGCAGTCCCCGTCACACGGCCATGAACACTGAAGCTTTCTTT,CASSPRHTAMNTEAFF
TRBV6-1,TRBD2,few,TRBJ2-5,TGTGCCAGCAGTGAGACTAGCGGGGGGCCCTCCCAAGAGACCCAGTACTTC,CASSETSGGPSQETQYF
TRBV18,-,-,TRBJ1-1,TGTGCCAGCTCAACCGGACTGAACACTGAAGCTTTCTTT,CASSTGLNTEAFF
TRBV7-2,TRBD2,few,TRBJ2-1,TGTGCCAGCAGCCCTCGACTAGCGGGGTTAAACAATGAGCAGTTCTTC,CASSPRLAGLNNEQFF
TRBV10-2,-,few,TRBJ1-2,TGCGCCAGCAGTGAGACAAGAAGCTATGGCTACACCTTC,CASSETRSYGYTF
TRBV12-3/TRBV12-4,-,many,TRBJ1-2,TGTGCCAGCAGCTTGGAGACAGCTTATGGCTACACCTTC,CASSLETAYGYTF
TRBV10-1,-,-,TRBJ2-1,TGCGCCAGCAGTGGGTCAGGCGGGGGCCACAATGAGCAGTTCTTC,CASSGSGGGHNEQFF
TRBV5-1,-,many,TRBJ1-1,TGCGCCAGCAGCTTCACGGCCGCCACCACTGAAGCTTTCTTT,CASSFTAATTEAFF
TRBV6-5,TRBD1,few,TRBJ1-6,TGTGCCAGCAGTTACTCGAGACAGGGAAATTCACCCCCCCACTTT,CASSYSRQGNSPPHF
TRBV24-1,TRBD2,many,TRBJ2-3,TGTGCCACCAGTGATGGCGGGACTAGCGGCACAGATACGCAGTATTTT,CATSDGGTSGTDTQYF